This paragraph reports one TCR beta chain. What it binds is not known. TCRdb's copy holds only in-frame clones and misses some; the assay was immunoSEQ multiplex PCR. Of about 66,000 clones listed, 88% are singletons. The sample belongs to a study of chemoradiotherapy in HPV16-positive cancers. As for the study in general: Functional T-cell assays on a couple of HPV16-positive patients' cells defined candidate HPV-specific clones and common TCR motifs.

Overall study results and limits: HPV-specific T cells were functionally defined from only a couple of HPV16-positive patients. Candidate HPV-specific clones and E7-related TCR motifs grew in tumor during treatment. In HPV16-positive patients, HPV-responsive T-cell expansion tracked better recurrence-free survival.

The germline gives CDR1 SEHNR, CDR2 FQNEAQ (reference sequence). V lost 0 bases, J lost 0 bases, and 5 bases lay in between. The CDR3 is made up of 15 amino acids. Sequenced material: blood, taken from a patient who underwent chemoradiotherapy. The TCR originated in a human donor with HPV-associated anogenital cancer. This chain links TRBV7-9 with TRBJ2-2, with D uncertain. The CDR3 bases are TGTGCCAGCAGCTTAGCGGGTTCGAACACCGGGGAGCTGTTTTTT. Translating it yields CASSLAGSNTGELFF.